This TCR beta chain is from a study of T cells in Graves' hyperthyroidism and ophthalmopathy. Study outcomes and limitations: Stable hyperthyroidism was separated from ophthalmopathy by a model based on 13 V-J features. The majority of expanded thyroid clonotypes above 0.001 also appeared in blood.

There were TCR beta CDR3 regions amplified from RNA transcripts. Primed by the HTBI set, a first-round RT-PCR was run on the TCR CDR3. TCRdb redid the calling of the multiplex PCR reads with MiXCR, one entry per CDR3 protein. The repertoire consists of 530,000 or so distinct CDR3 sequences, with roughly 24% occurring once and the leading ten covering approximately 10%. Uncontrolled infection, other autoimmune disease, pregnancy or lactation barred patients from enrollment. Orbital computed tomography, thyroid ultrasound, serum thyroxine and TRAb, and clinical symptoms together informed the diagnoses. This clonotype was seen at least ten times. The antigen remains undetermined. A much larger clone differs from this one at a single base, so this may be a read error. V lost 11 bases and J lost 1, with 20 bases in between. The CDR3 is 15 amino acids.

The TCR originated in a woman in her twenties or thirties with Graves' ophthalmopathy. The chain has TRBV12-3 or TRBV12-4 and TRBJ1-1, with D possibly matching TRBD1 (5 bases). Sequencing was carried out using blood. The CDR3 is CAGSLPGRENTEAFF. The CDR3 DNA reads TGTGCCGGCTCACTCCCGGGCAGGGAGAACACTGAAGCTTTCTTT.